The T cell receptor (beta chain) under discussion was sequenced for a study of Graves' ophthalmopathy and Graves' hyperthyroidism. The V end was cut by 2 bases, the J end by 2 bases, with 13 bases between. The CDR3 totals 15 residues. Germline V gives CDR1 SGHTA, CDR2 FQGNSA. Every ophthalmopathy donor presented moderate-to-severe activity, CAS ≥3, NOSPECS ≥4 and duration under 3 months. Amplifying from RNA transcripts, the study obtained TCR beta CDR3 regions. The authors performed first-round RT-PCR with HTBI primers and then a second-round multiplex PCR. TCRdb reprocessed the multiplex PCR reads via MiXCR and lists one record per CDR3 protein. The sample yields approximately 500,000 distinct CDR3 sequences, approximately 15% seen once. This clonotype occurred many times.

The sample comprised blood. V and J are TRBV7-2 and TRBJ2-7, with D perhaps matching TRBD1 or TRBD2 (6 bases each). The origin of this receptor is a woman younger than 45 with Graves' ophthalmopathy. In DNA form, the CDR3 reads TGTGCCAGCAGCTTAACTACGGGGGCCCCCTACGAGCAGTACTTC. Its translation is CASSLTTGAPYEQYF.